The next 2 T cell receptor beta chains were all read from a single sample in a study of cytomegalovirus exposure and HLA in healthy donors (dated by TCRdb to about 2017). The method behind the library was the immunoSEQ multiplex PCR assay. A mixture of 60 forward primers for TCR Vbeta segments and 13 reverse primers for TCR Jbeta segments was used in the multiplex PCR. TCRdb retrieved this table from immuneACCESS and kept in-frame rearrangements only. Not all clones are present; in checked studies, unresolved V genes account for under half, and no reason is known for the remainder. The sample table lists over 200,000 clones, around 89% of them with a count of one. Around 1% of the sample rests with the top ten. The sequenced material came from PBMCs. These TCRs come from a woman aged 18-35 years in good health and CMV-seronegative.

This clone was counted once. The V gene is TRBV30, the J gene TRBJ2-7; 7 bases are a match to TRBD1. Germline CDR1 is GTSNPN and CDR2 is SVGIG (reference sequence). This CDR3 is built from 14 residues. The trim removed 1 base at V and 4 bases at J, leaving 7 bases unmatched. The CDR3 reads CAWSGQGPLYEQYF. CDR3 coding DNA: TGTGCCTGGAGTGGACAGGGTCCGCTTTACGAGCAGTACTTC.

The genes are TRBV4-1 and TRBJ1-2; the D gene is possibly TRBD1 (6 bases). Looked up from germline, CDR1 is MGHRA and CDR2 is YSYEKL. The CDR3 extends over 16 amino acids. Trimming removed 1 base at V and 4 bases at J, with 16 bases between. This chain's CDR3 is CASSQALTGPIYGYTF. For the CDR3, the DNA is TGCGCCAGCAGCCAAGCGTTAACAGGGCCTATCTATGGCTACACCTTC.